These T cell receptor beta chains were read from a single sample in a study of blood T cell repertoires in COVID-19. Clones were read by immunoSEQ multiplex PCR, and TCRdb kept only the in-frame ones, dropping some. The repertoire consists of around 300,000 clones, with around 92% occurring once and the leading ten covering roughly a tenth. What was sequenced was PBMCs or T cells enriched from blood (not recorded which). The source of these receptors is a woman between 25 and 40 years old who had recovered from COVID-19. The CDR3 runs from the conserved cysteine through the conserved F or W. The D gene is left open where the match is weak. Some rows have no size entry. The others give once, few or many, or a class for an expanded clone.

d_call j_call v_call clone_size cdr3_nt cdr3_aa
. TRBJ1-3 TRBV7-9 . TGTGCCAGTATCCTATTCTTTGGGGGCAGCTCTGGAAACACCATATATTTT CASILFFGGSSGNTIYF
TRBD1 TRBJ2-5 TRBV28 once TGTGCCAGCAGCACAGGGACAGGGGGCGCGGAGACCCAGTACTTC CASSTGTGGAETQYF
TRBD1 TRBJ2-5 TRBV7-3 . TGTGCCAGCGGACCGGGGACAGCCCAAGAGACCCAGTACTTC CASGPGTAQETQYF
TRBD2 TRBJ2-3 TRBV7-6 once TGTGCCAGCAGCCTACTTCGGCGGGAGGCAGATACGCAGTATTTT CASSLLRREADTQYF
TRBD2 TRBJ2-1 TRBV5-5 . TGTGCCAGCAGGATCACTAGCGGGAGATTAGGTGAGCAGTTCTTC CASRITSGRLGEQFF
TRBD1 TRBJ2-5 TRBV5-6 . TGTGCCAGCAGCCCCGGGTGGCAGGGGGCGATGGAGACCCAGTACTTC CASSPGWQGAMETQYF
. TRBJ1-4 TRBV30 . TGTGCCTGGAACGGGGAGCTGCTTAATGAAAAACTGTTTTTT CAWNGELLNEKLFF
TRBD1 TRBJ2-1 TRBV28 . TGTGCCAGCAGTCACGGACAGGGTGGGACGGATGAGCAGTTCTTC CASSHGQGGTDEQFF
TRBD1 TRBJ1-2 TRBV6-6 . TGTGCCAGCAGTCAACAGGGGGCAGGTAACTATGGCTACACCTTC CASSQQGAGNYGYTF
. TRBJ1-1 TRBV7-8 . TGTGCCAGTTCCGATGAGACACCCTACACTGAAGCTTTCTTT CASSDETPYTEAFF
TRBD1 TRBJ2-7 TRBV7-9 . TGTGCCAGCAGCTTCGCCGGGACAGGGAGTGCCGAGCAGTACTTC CASSFAGTGSAEQYF
TRBD1 TRBJ2-1 TRBV5-1 . TGCGCCAGCAGCTCGACGACAGGGTTCCACAATGAGCAGTTCTTC CASSSTTGFHNEQFF
TRBD1 TRBJ1-1 TRBV11-2 . TGTGCCAGCAGCATGCTACAGGGGGGGAAGGCTGAAGCTTTCTTT CASSMLQGGKAEAFF
. TRBJ1-1 TRBV30 . TGTGCCTGGAGCCCCCCAACAGAAGCTTTCTTT CAWSPPTEAFF
TRBD1 TRBJ1-1 TRBV25-1 . TGTGCCAGCAGTGAATTAGGGACAGGGGACACTGAAGCTTTCTTT CASSELGTGDTEAFF
TRBD1 TRBJ1-2 TRBV13 . TGTGCCAGCAGCCTCGACAGGGAGGATGGCTACACCTTC CASSLDREDGYTF
. TRBJ2-3 TRBV6-6 . TGTGCCAGCCTCACCTGGGGCAGGGGCACAGATACGCAGTATTTT CASLTWGRGTDTQYF
TRBD2 TRBJ2-1 TRBV28 . TGTGCCAGCAGTCCTAGGGGCTTTGGCGGGAGAATGAATGAGCAGTTCTTC CASSPRGFGGRMNEQFF
TRBD1 TRBJ1-1 TRBV9 few TGTGCCAGCAGCACGCAGGACAGGGGTCGTGGGCGAAATATGAACACTGAAGCTTTCTTT CASSTQDRGRGRNMNTEAFF
. TRBJ2-1 TRBV18 . TGTGCCAGCTCACCTACACAGGGCAATGAGCAGTTCTTC CASSPTQGNEQFF
TRBD1 TRBJ1-1 TRBV5-4 . TGTGCCAGCAGCATCACAGGGGTTCTTGACACTGAAGCTTTCTTT CASSITGVLDTEAFF
TRBD1 TRBJ2-5 TRBV5-8 once TGTGCCAGCAGCATCGCGGACAGGGATGGAGAGACCCAGTACTTC CASSIADRDGETQYF
TRBD1 TRBJ2-2 TRBV5-6 . TGTGCCAGCAGCTCACGACAGGGCCGTAACACCGGGGAGCTGTTTTTT CASSSRQGRNTGELFF
TRBD1 TRBJ1-5 TRBV28 . TGTGCCAGCAGTTTCTCACCTGGCCGGGACAGGGAAGGGGGCAATCAGCCCCAGCATTTT CASSFSPGRDREGGNQPQHF
TRBD1 TRBJ2-7 TRBV27 once TGTGCCAGCGCCAGGGACAGCAACTACGAGCAGTACTTC CASARDSNYEQYF
. TRBJ2-3 TRBV6-2/TRBV6-3 . TGTGCCAGCAGTTACTCGAGCCTAGCGCCCAGGATGGATACGCAGTATTTT CASSYSSLAPRMDTQYF
TRBD1 TRBJ2-7 TRBV6-6 . TGTGCCAGCACCATGGGACAGTTCGAGCAGTACTTC CASTMGQFEQYF
. TRBJ1-5 TRBV4-3 . TGCGCCAGCAGCCAAGACCGTGGGCACACACAGCCCCAGCATTTT CASSQDRGHTQPQHF
. TRBJ2-1 TRBV2 once TGTGCCAGCAGCCCGTCCCTAGCCAGTGAGCAGTTCTTC CASSPSLASEQFF
. TRBJ1-1 TRBV5-1 . TGCGCCAGCAACGTAGGAGTGTCCGGGAACACTGAAGCTTTCTTT CASNVGVSGNTEAFF
. TRBJ1-4 TRBV20-1 . TGCAGTGCTAGTGTGAGTTGGGAAAAACTGTTTTTT CSASVSWEKLFF
. TRBJ2-3 TRBV7-2 . TGTGCCAGCAGCCCCCCTGGCGGGGGCGCAGATACGCAGTATTTT CASSPPGGGADTQYF
TRBD2 TRBJ2-7 TRBV7-2 few TGTGCCAGCAGCTTAAGGGGACTAGCGGGGGGAGGTTACGAGCAGTACTTC CASSLRGLAGGGYEQYF
TRBD1 TRBJ1-1 TRBV7-9 once TGTGCCAGCAGCTCAATGGGACAGGAAGCTTTCTTT CASSSMGQEAFF
TRBD2 TRBJ2-7 TRBV10-1 . TGCGCCAGCAGTGTGGTAGCGGGAGAATACGAGCAGTACTTC CASSVVAGEYEQYF
. TRBJ1-2 TRBV28 . TGTGCCAGCAGTTTATTAGGGGTAATGAGCTATGGCTACACCTTC CASSLLGVMSYGYTF
. TRBJ1-2 TRBV7-9 . TGTGCCAGCAGCTTAGCGCAGGGCCTGGATGGCTACACCTTC CASSLAQGLDGYTF
. TRBJ2-7 TRBV6-5 . TGTGCCAGCAGTTCCCCCACGGTTTCCTACGAGCAGTACTTC CASSSPTVSYEQYF
. TRBJ2-5 TRBV30 . TGTGCCTGGAGCGCGGGGATTTGGGAGACCCAGTACTTC CAWSAGIWETQYF
. TRBJ1-6 TRBV5-1 few TGCGCCAGCAGCTTGGAACACAGCTATAATTCACCCCTCCACTTT CASSLEHSYNSPLHF